The clone carrying this T cell receptor (beta chain) has only a few counts. Its cognate antigen is unknown. Germline CDR1 is SGHTA and CDR2 is FQGNSA. The germline V and J ends were trimmed by 1 base and 7 bases, with 10 bases remaining between them. The CDR3 covers 14 residues. This entry comes from a study of lymphopenia after photon versus proton radiotherapy. Study conclusions and caveats: Larger post-nadir TCR diversity loss correlated inversely with survival in deceased patients. Survival link was tested only in deceased patients; proton benefit remains a possibility. Relative stability marked proton patients; photon patients lost diversity and naive cells.

Data came from immunoSEQ multiplex PCR; TCRdb stores just in-frame clones and leaves some out. Found here are 68,000 or so clones, approximately 90% of them singletons; the top ten hold approximately 2.9%. The material was peripheral blood, obtained from a patient treated with photon-based radiotherapy. The chain links TRBV7-2 to TRBJ2-2; D gene unclear. The clonotype originates from a woman between 70 and 85 years old with pancreatic cancer. The CDR3 region is CASSLGVNGGELFF. The CDR3 region has the DNA TGTGCCAGCAGCTTAGGGGTAAATGGCGGGGAGCTGTTTTTT.